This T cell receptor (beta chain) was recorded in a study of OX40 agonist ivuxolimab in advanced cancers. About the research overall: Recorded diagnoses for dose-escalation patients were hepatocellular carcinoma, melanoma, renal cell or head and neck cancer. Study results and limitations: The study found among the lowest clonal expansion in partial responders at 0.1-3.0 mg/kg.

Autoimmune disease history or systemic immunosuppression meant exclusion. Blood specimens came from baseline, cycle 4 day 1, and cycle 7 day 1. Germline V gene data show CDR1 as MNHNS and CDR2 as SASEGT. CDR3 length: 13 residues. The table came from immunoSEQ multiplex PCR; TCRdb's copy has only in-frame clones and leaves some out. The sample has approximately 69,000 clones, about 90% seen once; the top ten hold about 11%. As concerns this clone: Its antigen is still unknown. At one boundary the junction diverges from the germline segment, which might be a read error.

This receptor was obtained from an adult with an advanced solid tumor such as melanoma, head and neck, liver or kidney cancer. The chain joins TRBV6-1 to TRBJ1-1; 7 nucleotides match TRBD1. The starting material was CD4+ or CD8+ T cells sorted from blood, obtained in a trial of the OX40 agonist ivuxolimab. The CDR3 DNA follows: TGTGCCAGCAGTGAAAGAGGCCGGGACAGAGAACACTTT. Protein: CASSERGRDREHF.